A selection of T cell receptor beta chains follows, all from one sample in a study of regulatory T cells in long-lasting Graves disease. In TCRdb, the multiplex PCR reads were re-called with MiXCR into one record per CDR3 protein. The table shows about 350,000 distinct CDR3 sequences, with approximately 16% occurring only once. The same sample was also used in a study of T cells in Graves' hyperthyroidism and ophthalmopathy.

Material: peripheral blood mononuclear cells (PBMCs), obtained at new diagnosis, from a patient treated with antithyroid drugs. The receptors here all came from a man between 40 and 49 years old with Graves disease. The CDR3 runs from the conserved cysteine through the conserved F or W. D genes are given only for firm matches. Clone size is given for some rows only: seen once, a few or many times, or a class if the clone is expanded.

size: few
J: TRBJ1-1
V: TRBV10-3
D: TRBD1
DNA: TGTGCCATCAGAACAGGGGCGCTCACTGAAGCTTTCTTT
CDR3: CAIRTGALTEAFF

size: .
J: TRBJ2-2
V: TRBV7-9
D: .
DNA: TGTGCCAGCAGTCCCGTGGGGAGGCTGAACACCGGGGAGCTGTTTTTT
CDR3: CASSPVGRLNTGELFF

size: many
J: TRBJ1-5
V: TRBV20-1
D: .
DNA: TGCAGTGCTATCCAGGGAACGGGTCAGCCCCAGCATTTT
CDR3: CSAIQGTGQPQHF

size: few
J: TRBJ1-3
V: TRBV2
D: .
DNA: TGTGCCACCGAAACAGGGTATGGAAACACCATATATTTT
CDR3: CATETGYGNTIYF

size: .
J: TRBJ2-4
V: TRBV28
D: .
DNA: TGTGCCAGCAGCCATAGACAGGTTGCCAAAAACATTCAGTACTTC
CDR3: CASSHRQVAKNIQYF

size: many
J: TRBJ2-1
V: TRBV30
D: .
DNA: TGTGCCTGGACCCCCAAATTGGGCCAGAAGGGTTCCTACAATGAGCAGTTCTTC
CDR3: CAWTPKLGQKGSYNEQFF

size: many
J: TRBJ1-1
V: TRBV18
D: .
DNA: TGTGCCAGCTCACCCGGGGGGAGAATGAACACTGAAGCTTTCTTT
CDR3: CASSPGGRMNTEAFF

size: many
J: TRBJ2-7
V: TRBV20-1
D: .
DNA: TGCAGTGCTAGTTTTGGGGGGCCTTCCTACGAGCAGTACTTC
CDR3: CSASFGGPSYEQYF

size: many
J: TRBJ2-7
V: TRBV5-4
D: .
DNA: TGTGCCAGCAGCTTGGAATTACGAGGGGAGCAGTACTTC
CDR3: CASSLELRGEQYF

size: many
J: TRBJ2-3
V: TRBV20-1
D: .
DNA: TGCAGTGCGAAAGCCGGGCACTACCCCGGTGGAGATACGCAGTATTTT
CDR3: CSAKAGHYPGGDTQYF

size: few
J: TRBJ1-3
V: TRBV13
D: .
DNA: TGTGCCAGCAGTTCTCTGGGTTCTGGAAACACCATATATTTT
CDR3: CASSSLGSGNTIYF

size: many
J: TRBJ2-1
V: TRBV12-3/TRBV12-4
D: .
DNA: TGTGCCAGCAGTTTATTAGAGGCTGAGCAGTTCTTC
CDR3: CASSLLEAEQFF

size: many
J: TRBJ2-5
V: TRBV7-9
D: .
DNA: TGTGCCAGCAGCTTAAAAAGGGTCGCAGGGGATATAGGCGAGACCCAGTACTTC
CDR3: CASSLKRVAGDIGETQYF

size: many
J: TRBJ2-3
V: TRBV28
D: TRBD1
DNA: TGTGCCAGCAGTACAAGTCCGGGACAGGCTAGCACAGATACGCAGTATTTT
CDR3: CASSTSPGQASTDTQYF

size: many
J: TRBJ1-1
V: TRBV29-1
D: .
DNA: TGCAGCGCAATTGGCTCCCGGAACACTGAAGCTTTCTTT
CDR3: CSAIGSRNTEAFF

size: many
J: TRBJ2-2
V: TRBV7-2
D: .
DNA: TGTGCCAGCAGCCGTAGCGGCACGAACACCGGGGAGCTGTTTTTT
CDR3: CASSRSGTNTGELFF

size: .
J: TRBJ2-7
V: TRBV7-9
D: TRBD1
DNA: TGTGCCAGCAGCTTGGGACAGGGGGCAATCGAGCAGTACTTC
CDR3: CASSLGQGAIEQYF

size: few
J: TRBJ2-1
V: TRBV5-4
D: TRBD1
DNA: TGTGCCAGCAGCTTGGGGGACCGGGACAGGCAATTCAATGAGCAGTTCTTC
CDR3: CASSLGDRDRQFNEQFF

size: many
J: TRBJ2-6
V: TRBV28
D: .
DNA: TGTGCCAGCAGTTTTCTTGGGGCTGCTGGGGCCAACGTCCTGACTTTC
CDR3: CASSFLGAAGANVLTF

size: many
J: TRBJ1-2
V: TRBV12-3/TRBV12-4
D: .
DNA: TGTGCCAGCAGTTTAGGACAACGCTATGGCTACACCTTC
CDR3: CASSLGQRYGYTF

size: many
J: TRBJ2-5
V: TRBV19
D: .
DNA: TGTGCCAGTAGTATTCAGGGTGCGCGGGAGACCCAGTACTTC
CDR3: CASSIQGARETQYF

size: many
J: TRBJ1-5
V: TRBV18
D: .
DNA: TGTGCCAGCTCACCAGGGTTCGGCAATCAGCCCCAGCATTTT
CDR3: CASSPGFGNQPQHF

size: few
J: TRBJ1-1
V: TRBV20-1
D: .
DNA: TGCAGTGCTAGCTCGAACACTGAAGCTTTCTTT
CDR3: CSASSNTEAFF

size: many
J: TRBJ2-3
V: TRBV18
D: TRBD1
DNA: TGTGCCAGCTCACCGGGACAGGGAGGGCCTGGAACAGATACGCAGTATTTT
CDR3: CASSPGQGGPGTDTQYF

size: many
J: TRBJ2-7
V: TRBV20-1
D: TRBD1
DNA: TGCAGTGCCGTGGACAGGTCCTCCTACGAGCAGTACTTC
CDR3: CSAVDRSSYEQYF

size: many
J: TRBJ2-7
V: TRBV28
D: .
DNA: TGTGCCAGCAGTTTCCAATCAGAATCTACCTACGAGCAGTACTTC
CDR3: CASSFQSESTYEQYF

size: few
J: TRBJ1-5
V: TRBV19
D: .
DNA: TGTGCCAGTATCACCGCTGCGGGAGATCCCTATCAGCCCCAGCATTTT
CDR3: CASITAAGDPYQPQHF

size: .
J: TRBJ1-1
V: TRBV29-1
D: .
DNA: TGCAGCGTGGCTGCGACCAGGAACACTGAAGCTTTCTTT
CDR3: CSVAATRNTEAFF

size: many
J: TRBJ2-3
V: TRBV5-4
D: TRBD2
DNA: TGTGCCAGCAGCTTAATAGCGGGGGGCACAGATACGCAGTATTTT
CDR3: CASSLIAGGTDTQYF

size: many
J: TRBJ1-1
V: TRBV20-1
D: .
DNA: TGCAGTGCAAGCGATGGTAACACTGAAGCTTTCTTT
CDR3: CSASDGNTEAFF

size: few
J: TRBJ2-6
V: TRBV20-1
D: .
DNA: TGCAGTGCTAGACCCCCAGTCTCTGGGGCCAACGTCCTGACTTTC
CDR3: CSARPPVSGANVLTF

size: few
J: TRBJ2-7
V: TRBV7-2
D: TRBD1
DNA: TGTGCCAGCAGCTTAGATCCAGGGGGCAACGAGCAGTACTTC
CDR3: CASSLDPGGNEQYF

size: many
J: TRBJ2-3
V: TRBV10-3
D: TRBD2
DNA: TGTGCCATCAGTCTAGCGGGGGATGGAGATACGCAGTATTTT
CDR3: CAISLAGDGDTQYF

size: .
J: TRBJ1-1
V: TRBV7-3
D: .
DNA: TGTGCCAGCAGCCGGCTCGGGTCGAGGACTGAAGCTTTCTTT
CDR3: CASSRLGSRTEAFF

size: .
J: TRBJ1-2
V: TRBV6-2/TRBV6-3
D: .
DNA: TGTGCCAGCAGGTGGGACCTTAACTATGGCTACACCTTC
CDR3: CASRWDLNYGYTF

size: many
J: TRBJ2-3
V: TRBV20-1
D: .
DNA: TGCAGTGCTAGCGACTGGAAGAACACAGATACGCAGTATTTT
CDR3: CSASDWKNTDTQYF

size: .
J: TRBJ2-7
V: TRBV7-2
D: TRBD2
DNA: TGTGCCAGCAGCTTAGGGGGTAGCGGGGGCGCCGGCGAGCAGTACTTC
CDR3: CASSLGGSGGAGEQYF

size: many
J: TRBJ2-2
V: TRBV5-1
D: .
DNA: TGCGCCAGCCGACCGGGACCGAACACCGGGGAGCTGTTTTTT
CDR3: CASRPGPNTGELFF

size: many
J: TRBJ2-7
V: TRBV18
D: .
DNA: TGTGCCAGCTCTGTTACGGGACTGGCAACCTACGAGCAGTACTTC
CDR3: CASSVTGLATYEQYF

size: many
J: TRBJ2-1
V: TRBV29-1
D: TRBD2
DNA: TGCAGCGGGAGACTAGCGGGGGCGATTGACGATGAGCAGTTCTTC
CDR3: CSGRLAGAIDDEQFF

size: .
J: TRBJ1-2
V: TRBV11-3
D: .
DNA: TGTGCCAGCAGCTTAGGGGCAGACTATGGCTACACCTTC
CDR3: CASSLGADYGYTF

size: many
J: TRBJ2-7
V: TRBV11-2
D: .
DNA: TGTGCCAGCAGCTTCGGGACGTTCTACGAGCAGTACTTC
CDR3: CASSFGTFYEQYF

size: .
J: TRBJ2-2
V: TRBV19
D: TRBD1
DNA: TGTGCCAGTAGTGTAACAGGGGGCGGGGAGCTGTTTTTT
CDR3: CASSVTGGGELFF

size: many
J: TRBJ1-5
V: TRBV30
D: .
DNA: TGTGCCTGGAGCCAAGGGAATAGCAATCAGCCCCAGCATTTT
CDR3: CAWSQGNSNQPQHF

size: .
J: TRBJ1-4
V: TRBV29-1
D: .
DNA: TGCAGCGTCCAACCCGGGACGGAACATGAAAAACTGTTTTTT
CDR3: CSVQPGTEHEKLFF

size: many
J: TRBJ1-1
V: TRBV5-1
D: .
DNA: TGCGCCAGCAGCTCGGACGGATCGAACACTGAAGCTTTCTTT
CDR3: CASSSDGSNTEAFF

size: many
J: TRBJ2-7
V: TRBV18
D: .
DNA: TGTGCCAGCTCACCACCTTGGACAGTAATGAACGAGCAGTACTTC
CDR3: CASSPPWTVMNEQYF

size: .
J: TRBJ2-7
V: TRBV15
D: TRBD1
DNA: TGTGCCACCAGCAGAGGGGACAGGGTGGGCGAGCAGTACTTC
CDR3: CATSRGDRVGEQYF

size: many
J: TRBJ2-7
V: TRBV10-3
D: .
DNA: TGTGCCATCAGTGAGCTCCAGACCGAGCAGTACTTC
CDR3: CAISELQTEQYF

size: .
J: TRBJ1-3
V: TRBV7-3
D: .
DNA: TGTGCCAGCAGCCCCACGGGACAAGGAAACACCATATATTTT
CDR3: CASSPTGQGNTIYF

size: .
J: TRBJ2-1
V: TRBV11-3
D: .
DNA: TGTGCCAGCAGCTTAGAGGCCAAGGAGGATGAGCAGTTCTTC
CDR3: CASSLEAKEDEQFF

size: many
J: TRBJ2-7
V: TRBV2
D: TRBD1
DNA: TGTGCCAGCAGTCCACAGGGGTTGGAGCAGTACTTC
CDR3: CASSPQGLEQYF

size: many
J: TRBJ2-7
V: TRBV5-1
D: TRBD1
DNA: TGCGCCAGCAGCCGACGACAGGGGGACTACGAGCAGTACTTC
CDR3: CASSRRQGDYEQYF

size: few
J: TRBJ2-2
V: TRBV12-3/TRBV12-4
D: .
DNA: TGTGCCGGCACCCCCTGGCGGGGCACCGGGGAGCTGTTTTTT
CDR3: CAGTPWRGTGELFF

size: many
J: TRBJ2-7
V: TRBV7-9
D: .
DNA: TGTGCCAGCAGCTACACAGGGTACGAGCAGTACTTC
CDR3: CASSYTGYEQYF

size: .
J: TRBJ2-2
V: TRBV2
D: TRBD1
DNA: TGTGCCAGCAGTGAGGACAGGGCTTTCACCGGGGAGCTGTTTTTT
CDR3: CASSEDRAFTGELFF

size: many
J: TRBJ1-1
V: TRBV11-2
D: .
DNA: TGTGCCAGCAGCTTAGTGAGAAGGGACACTGAAGCTTTCTTT
CDR3: CASSLVRRDTEAFF

size: many
J: TRBJ2-1
V: TRBV6-9
D: TRBD1
DNA: TGTGCCAGCAGTTACCTTGGGTGGGACAGTAGTGGGAATGAGCAGTTCTTC
CDR3: CASSYLGWDSSGNEQFF

size: few
J: TRBJ2-2
V: TRBV7-6
D: TRBD2
DNA: TGTGCCAGCAGCTTAGTTTCGGGGGGGAACACCGGGGAGCTGTTTTTT
CDR3: CASSLVSGGNTGELFF

size: many
J: TRBJ2-7
V: TRBV2
D: .
DNA: TGTGCCAGCATAAAGGGTGGCTCCTACGAGCAGTACTTC
CDR3: CASIKGGSYEQYF